What follows describes a single TCR beta chain. This entry comes from a study of T cell changes during pregnancy in multiple sclerosis. Clones were read by immunoSEQ multiplex PCR, and TCRdb kept only the in-frame ones, dropping some. The sample consists of approximately 63,000 clones, roughly 91% of them appearing once. V was pared by 4 bases and J by 0 bases, with 14 bases of the junction left unmatched. In germline, CDR1 is SGHNT, CDR2 YYREEE (reference sequence). CDR3 size: 19 residues. The gene calls are TRBV5-4 and TRBJ2-7; 12 bases are shared with TRBD1. The receptor was isolated from a female donor in good health, enrolled as a control in a pregnancy study. Material: peripheral blood, obtained in the third trimester of pregnancy. The chain's CDR3 is CASSGAGTGGIRFSYEQYF. For the CDR3, the DNA is TGTGCCAGCAGCGGGGCCGGGACAGGGGGCATTCGGTTCTCCTACGAGCAGTACTTC.